The 2 T cell receptor beta chains listed next were all sequenced from one sample in a study of response to subunit inactivated influenza vaccine. TCRdb reprocessed the RT-PCR reads with MiXCR, giving one entry per CDR3 protein. The table lists 550,000 to 800,000 distinct CDR3 sequences, about 15% of them singletons. Material: PBMCs from blood, obtained 12 days after vaccination. The receptors derive from a man aged 45 to 65 who received an inactivated influenza vaccine.

This clonotype has only a few counts. This chain connects TRBV4-3 to TRBJ2-3, with TRBD2 matching 10 bases. The ends lost 2 bases at V and 14 bases at J; junction bases unmatched: 7. Germline V CDR1 and CDR2: LGHNA, YSLEER. The CDR3 totals 13 residues. The CDR3, as DNA: TGCGCCAGCAGCCAACCTAGCGGGAGCCCCCGGTATTTT. This translates into CASSQPSGSPRYF.

The table lists this clonotype with a few counts. The rearrangement links TRBV5-1 to TRBJ2-2, with D possibly TRBD2 on 6 matching bases. V lost 4 bases, J lost 0 bases, and 22 bases lay in between. This CDR3 has 19 amino acids. The germline V gene encodes CDR1 SGHRS and CDR2 YFSETQ. The CDR3 DNA reads as TGCGCCAGCAGCAGGAGGGATAATTACGTAGGGGCGAACACCGGGGAGCTGTTTTTT. It yields the protein CASSRRDNYVGANTGELFF. Full variable domain (remainder filled in from reference TRBV5-1 and TRBJ2-2): KAGVTQTPRYLIKTRGQQVTLSCSPISGHRSVSWYQQTPGQGLQFLFEYFSETQRNKGNFPGRFSGRQFSNSRSEMNVSTLELGDSALYLCASSRRDNYVGANTGELFFGEGSRLTVL.